These 16 T cell receptor beta chains originate from one sample sequenced in a study of PD-1 blockade in mismatch repair-deficient tumors (dated by TCRdb to 2017 to 2019). The library was obtained by the immunoSEQ multiplex PCR assay. Here the immuneACCESS table is served through TCRdb, limited to in-frame sequences with V and J called. Missing clones are a known gap in these copies; in checked studies unresolved V genes cover under half, and the rest lacks a known reason. In all, the sample holds 15,000 to 20,000 clones, and about 87% of those were seen once. The biggest ten clones account for more than 1.5% of the sample. Sequenced here: PBMCs, sampled less than 25 weeks after starting pembrolizumab. These receptors originate from an adult with mismatch repair-deficient cancer.

V usage is TRBV27 and J usage is TRBJ2-1, with 9 bases matching TRBD2. Germline CDR1 and CDR2: MNHEY and SMNVEV (reference sequence). V shed 11 bases and J 6 bases; nucleotides not matched to a gene: 14. CDR3 length equals 15 residues. The CDR3: CAGPILAGEGNEQFF. As DNA, the CDR3 is TGTGCCGGACCGATCTTAGCGGGAGAGGGCAATGAGCAGTTCTTC.

J is TRBJ2-2 and V is TRBV28; D might be TRBD2 (5 bases). The CDR3 consists of 13 residues. Trimming left V 10 bases short and J 0 bases short, with 9 bases between. CDR1 and CDR2 (germline): MDHEN, SYDVKM. CDR3 coding DNA: TGTGCCACCCCGGGGACGAACACCGGGGAGCTGTTTTTT. As protein: CATPGTNTGELFF. Using reference TRBV28 and TRBJ2-2 for the parts outside the CDR3, the full variable domain is DVKVTQSSRYLVKRTGEKVFLECVQDMDHENMFWYRQDPGLGLRLIYFSYDVKMKEKGDIPEGYSVSREKKERFSLILESASTNQTSMYLCATPGTNTGELFFGEGSRLTVL.

The gene calls are TRBV21-1 and TRBJ2-2; no DNA check was done on the table's D call, TRBD2. TRBV21-1 is deemed a pseudogene. The CDR3 runs 17 residues. CDR3 coding DNA: TGTGCCAGCGCCAGACTAGCGGGAGGGTGGGTCACCGGGGAGCTGTTTTTT. It codes for CASARLAGGWVTGELFF.

The chain employs TRBV28 and TRBJ1-1; D is unresolved. The V and J ends lost 3 bases and 0 bases respectively, with 5 bases between them. The CDR3 is 13 amino acids. Germline-derived CDR1 and CDR2 are MDHEN and SYDVKM. Here the CDR3 DNA reads TGTGCCAGCAGTTTGGCCCTGAACACTGAAGCTTTCTTT. It codes for CASSLALNTEAFF.

This rearrangement joins TRBV6-6 to TRBJ1-4; D perhaps matches TRBD1 (6 bases). This CDR3 contains 13 residues. CDR1 is MNHNY, CDR2 SVGAGI, per germline (reference sequence). V was cut by 5 bases and J by 13 bases, with 17 bases left in between. CDR3 nucleotides: TGTGCCAGCAGTGACTACGGGGGGGGCGGACTGTTTTTT. It specifies CASSDYGGGGLFF.

The rearrangement links TRBV5-4 to TRBJ1-6; no firm D call. From germline, CDR1 is SGHNT and CDR2 YYREEE (reference sequence). Trimming cost V 4 bases and J 0 bases, with 11 bases left between them. The length of the CDR3 is 16 residues. The CDR3 DNA sequence: TGTGCCAGCAGCCCGTCCGGGAGCTCCTATAATTCACCCCTCCACTTT. Translation gives CASSPSGSSYNSPLHF.

V gene TRBV29-1 combines with J gene TRBJ1-1, with a tentative D call TRBD1 (5 bases). This CDR3 spans 11 amino acids. Between the trimmed V and J ends, which lost 3 bases and 11 bases, there was a span of 13 bases. Per germline, CDR1 SQVTM and CDR2 ANQGSEA. The CDR3 loop is CSVEDTVEAFF. Written as DNA, the CDR3 is TGCAGCGTTGAGGACACCGTGGAGGCTTTCTTT.

The chain links TRBV18 to TRBJ2-2; no firm D call. Trimming shortened V by 8 bases and J by 5 bases, and 6 bases separated the two germline ends. Germline-derived CDR1 and CDR2 are KGHSH and LQKENI. The CDR3 is 11 amino acids. The DNA for the CDR3 is TGTGCCAGCAAGAGGACCGGGGAGCTGTTTTTT. Translating gives CASKRTGELFF.

CDR3 in amino acids: CASSLLGQGAQETQYF. The CDR3 DNA reads as TGCGCCAGCAGCTTACTGGGACAGGGGGCCCAAGAGACCCAGTACTTC. The rearrangement links TRBV5-1 to TRBJ2-5; 12 bases are shared with TRBD1. The CDR3 is 16 amino acids. Losses at the gene ends were 2 bases for V and 1 base for J; bases not matched to a gene: 3. Germline CDR1 and CDR2: SGHRS and YFSETQ.

The DNA for the CDR3 is TGTGCCAGCAGCTTGACAGGGGAATCTACCGGGGAGCTGTTTTTT. Residues: CASSLTGESTGELFF. The chain links TRBV5-4 to TRBJ2-2, with 7 bases matching TRBD1. J gave up 5 bases and V 1 base, and 5 bases lay outside the gene matches. Germline CDR1 SGHNT, CDR2 YYREEE (reference sequence). The CDR3 has 15 residues.

A single count supports this clone. V and J are TRBV4-2 and TRBJ2-2; TRBD1 might be the D (5 bases). CDR1 is LGHNA and CDR2 is YNFKEQ in the germline V gene. The CDR3 is 18 residues long. V was trimmed by 3 bases and J by 0 bases, leaving 17 bases between them. Here the CDR3 reads CASSQRNTGGANTGELFF. The CDR3 nucleotides are TGTGCCAGCAGCCAGCGCAACACAGGTGGGGCGAACACCGGGGAGCTGTTTTTT.

This chain joins TRBV2 and TRBJ2-3; the match to TRBD2 covers 10 bases. Trimming cost V 4 bases and J 4 bases; bases outside gene matches: 11. Germline CDR1 reads SNHLY; CDR2 reads FYNNEI. The CDR3 covers 17 residues. DNA of the CDR3: TGTGCCAGCAGTGGGACTAGCGGCCCCCTAAGAGCAGATACGCAGTATTTT. As protein: CASSGTSGPLRADTQYF.

This clone was found once. The chain is built from TRBV10-3 and TRBJ2-3; 12 bases agree with TRBD2. Germline V lookup: CDR1 ENHRY, CDR2 SYGVKD. The CDR3 has 18 residues. The V segment lost 0 bases and the J segment 2 bases; nucleotides outside the gene matches: 6. The CDR3, as DNA: TGTGCCATCAGTGAGTCGGGGCTAGCGGGAGGGCCCACAGATACGCAGTATTTT. It specifies CAISESGLAGGPTDTQYF.

CDR3 bases: TGTGCCAGCAGCTTTGGGCAAGAAAGCCAAGAGACCCAGTACTTC. It codes for CASSFGQESQETQYF. The chain links TRBV5-6 to TRBJ2-5; D is undetermined. V lost 2 bases, J lost 1 base, and 12 bases lay in between. CDR3 length: 15 residues. In germline, CDR1 is SGHDT, CDR2 YYEEEE.

This chain joins TRBV5-1 and TRBJ2-2; no firm D call. The V gene lost 2 bases and the J gene lost 2 bases, with 10 bases spanning the gap. CDR3 size: 15 residues. Germline loops: CDR1 SGHRS, CDR2 YFSETQ. CDR3 protein: CASSFAVPNTGELFF. As DNA, the CDR3 is TGCGCCAGCAGCTTCGCGGTTCCAAACACCGGGGAGCTGTTTTTT.

This clone was observed a single time. This chain connects TRBV29-1 to TRBJ2-1; 9 nucleotides align to TRBD2. Germline loops: CDR1 SQVTM, CDR2 ANQGSEA. With 6 bases clipped from V and 9 bases from J, the junction kept 12 bases outside the gene matches. The CDR3 is 14 residues long. As DNA, the CDR3 is TGCAGCGTGGAAAAAGGGACTAGCTCCGTTGAGCAGTTCTTC. Translating gives CSVEKGTSSVEQFF.